Each of the 11 T cell receptor beta chains below was sequenced from the same sample in a study of radiotherapy plus CTLA-4 blockade in lung cancer (dated by TCRdb to the late 2010s). Library preparation was by the immunoSEQ multiplex PCR assay. Here the immuneACCESS table is served through TCRdb, limited to in-frame sequences with V and J called. Missing clones are a known gap in these copies; in checked studies unresolved V genes cover under half, and the rest lacks a known reason. For this sample there are fewer than 40,000 clones; approximately 77% appear just once. The ten most abundant clones make up approximately 4.5% of the sample. Source: peripheral blood, taken from a patient treated with radiotherapy plus ipilimumab. Receptor source: a human donor with non-small cell lung cancer whose response to radiotherapy plus ipilimumab could not be evaluated.

This chain links TRBV4-1 with TRBJ1-5, with a tentative D call TRBD1 (5 bases). Germline CDR1 and CDR2: MGHRA and YSYEKL. Trimming pared 0 bases from V and 4 bases from J, leaving 7 bases between. The CDR3 totals 14 residues. CDR3 nucleotides: TGCGCCAGCAGCCAAGAAAACAGGAATCAGCCCCAGCATTTT. Its protein product is CASSQENRNQPQHF.

CDR3 sequence reads: CASRPGGGGLETQYF. For the CDR3, the DNA is TGTGCCAGCAGGCCCGGTGGAGGGGGCTTGGAGACCCAGTACTTC. The chain carries TRBV6-5 and TRBJ2-5, with D possibly matching TRBD1 (7 bases). The V and J ends lost 6 bases and 5 bases respectively, with 19 bases between them. Germline CDR1 is MNHEY and CDR2 is SVGAGI. CDR3 length: 15 amino acids.

The CDR3 coding sequence is TGTGCCAGCAGTTCCCCTACGGGGAACGCTGGAAACACCATATATTTT. It is translated as CASSSPTGNAGNTIYF. The chain recombines TRBV6-5 with TRBJ1-3; D gene unclear. Germline CDR1 reads MNHEY; CDR2 reads SVGAGI. The ends were cut back, 4 bases at V and 2 bases at J, with 15 bases in the middle. This CDR3 has 16 amino acids.

Only a few counts were recorded for this clone. The rearrangement uses TRBV7-2 and TRBJ2-5; D remains ambiguous. With 2 bases removed from V and 2 bases from J, the gap between germline ends came to 9 bases. Per the germline V gene, CDR1 is SGHTA and CDR2 is FQGNSA. This CDR3 spans 14 amino acids. CDR3 sequence: CASSLLRWQETQYF. DNA for the CDR3: TGTGCCAGCAGCTTATTGAGGTGGCAAGAGACCCAGTACTTC. Full variable domain (outside the CDR3, taken from reference TRBV7-2 and TRBJ2-5): GAGVSQSPSNKVTEKGKDVELRCDPISGHTALYWYRQSLGQGLEFLIYFQGNSAPDKSGLPSDRFSAERTGGSVSTLTIQRTQQEDSAVYLCASSLLRWQETQYFGPGTRLLVL.

The V gene is TRBV11-3, the J gene TRBJ1-3; TRBD1 aligns across 8 bases. In germline, CDR1 is SGHNT, CDR2 YENEEA. J was trimmed by 2 bases and V by 10 bases; bases with no gene match: 7. This CDR3 has 14 amino acids. CDR3 sequence (DNA): TGTGCCAACCCAGGGGGCGCGACTGGAAACACCATATATTTT. Amino acid sequence: CANPGGATGNTIYF.

This chain connects TRBV19 to TRBJ2-5, with TRBD1 matching 9 bases. V trimming: 5 bases; J trimming: 5 bases; junction bases outside the gene matches: 6. The germline CDR1 and CDR2 sequences are LNHDA and SQIVND (reference sequence). This CDR3 has 14 residues. CDR3 region: CASSLSGQGETQYF. CDR3 in DNA: TGTGCCAGTAGTCTTTCGGGACAGGGTGAGACCCAGTACTTC.

The chain couples TRBV5-1 to TRBJ2-7; 8 bases line up with TRBD2. The CDR3 totals 15 residues. V gave up 5 bases and J gave up 3 bases; unmatched junction bases: 10. The germline gives CDR1 SGHRS, CDR2 YFSETQ. This CDR3 reads CASRVSIAGIYEQYF. As DNA, the CDR3 is TGCGCCAGCAGGGTTTCGATAGCGGGAATCTACGAGCAGTACTTC.

The J gene is TRBJ2-3, the V gene TRBV10-3; 9 nucleotides agree with TRBD1. CDR3 length equals 14 residues. After removal of 6 bases from V and 1 base from J, the junction contained 2 bases not matched to a gene. Germline CDR1 ENHRY, CDR2 SYGVKD. The CDR3 sequence is CAIRWDRGTDTQYF. CDR3 bases: TGTGCCATCAGGTGGGACAGGGGCACAGATACGCAGTATTTT.

The chain has TRBV5-4 and TRBJ2-3; 8 nucleotides align to TRBD2. Germline CDR1 SGHNT, CDR2 YYREEE (reference sequence). The V gene end was trimmed by 4 bases and the J gene end by 0 bases; junction bases not matched to a gene: 4. The CDR3 totals 15 residues. As DNA, the CDR3 is TGTGCCAGCAGCCCGGGACTAGGTAGCACAGATACGCAGTATTTT. As protein: CASSPGLGSTDTQYF.

The J gene is TRBJ1-4, the V gene TRBV27; 9 bases map to TRBD1. Germline CDR1 and CDR2: MNHEY and SMNVEV (reference sequence). J lost 8 bases, V lost 6 bases, and 4 bases had no gene match. The CDR3 consists of 13 residues. The CDR3 region is CASRGTGREKLFF. The CDR3 DNA reads TGTGCCAGCAGGGGGACAGGGAGAGAAAAACTGTTTTTT.

This clone has more than one count but fewer than ten. V usage is TRBV11-3 and J usage is TRBJ2-1, with TRBD1 as a possible D gene (8 bases). Germline lookup yields CDR1 SGHNT and CDR2 YENEEA. V gave up 5 bases and J gave up 2 bases, with 16 bases separating them. The CDR3 is made up of 16 amino acids. CDR3 nucleotides: TGTGCCAGCAGCGCAAACAGGGGGGGAACCTACAATGAGCAGTTCTTC. As protein: CASSANRGGTYNEQFF.